This T cell receptor (beta chain) was captured by sequencing in a study of cytomegalovirus exposure and HLA in healthy donors. Study-wide points: Owing to their indistinguishability, certain V segments, notably TRBV6-2 and TRBV6-3, were excluded.

In this sample, this clone turned up once. The antigen remains unidentified. The PCR made use of 60 Vbeta and 13 Jbeta primers. This table comes from immunoSEQ multiplex PCR, and its TCRdb copy is limited to in-frame clones, with some not included. Of around 130,000 clones in the sample, 80% to 90% are singletons; the top ten hold 5.5% to 7.5%. V lost 3 bases and J lost 2, with 8 bases in between. The germline V gene encodes CDR1 SGHVS and CDR2 FQNEAQ. The length of the CDR3 is 14 residues. The material sequenced was PBMCs. The TCR comes from a middle-aged woman in good health and CMV-seropositive. This chain links TRBV7-8 with TRBJ1-5; unclear D gene. Here the CDR3 reads CASSFGVGNQPQHF. CDR3 nucleotides: TGTGCCAGCAGCTTCGGGGTCGGCAATCAGCCCCAGCATTTT.